This T cell receptor beta chain stems from a study of blood T cell repertoires in COVID-19. Original processing methods: Estimation of nucleated cell counts was performed using reference gene primer amplification. TCRdb keeps only in-frame clones here, not all; method: immunoSEQ multiplex PCR. The V and J calls and clone size are taken from that table; D and trimming were inferred from the DNA. The data contain about 320,000 clones, more than 85% of them singletons. Ages ranged from about 18 to 90 years, with residence in approximately 25 US areas. Participant-given clinical history determined each cohort assignment. The TCR sequence derives from a woman aged 25-40 years who had been exposed to COVID-19. The sequenced sample consisted of PBMCs or T cells enriched from blood (not recorded which).

The CDR3 bases are TGTGCCAGTAGTATACAGGGGGCGGCACAGCCCCAGCATTTT. Protein sequence: CASSIQGAAQPQHF. V gene TRBV19 combines with J gene TRBJ1-5; 8 nucleotides align to TRBD1. Germline CDR1 reads LNHDA; CDR2 reads SQIVND (reference sequence). The J segment lost 7 bases and the V segment lost 2 bases, leaving 4 bases of the junction unmatched. CDR3 length: 14 amino acids.